Included here is one T cell receptor beta chain sequence, with context. Its antigen is as yet unknown. Amplified TCR beta CDR3 regions derived from RNA transcripts. The HTBI set primed first-round TCR CDR3 RT-PCR. MiXCR, run by TCRdb on the multiplex PCR reads, gives a single entry per CDR3 protein. The table has 660,000 or so distinct CDR3 sequences, 45% seen once. The sample belongs to a study of T cells in Graves' hyperthyroidism and ophthalmopathy. Study-wide results and limits: Stable hyperthyroidism was told apart from ophthalmopathy by a model built on 13 V-J features. Blood also held most thyroid clonotypes expanded beyond 0.001.

For the diagnoses, clinical symptoms, serum thyroxine and TRAb, thyroid ultrasound and orbital computed tomography were used. V was clipped by 6 bases and J by 10 bases, with 7 bases between them. Germline V gene sequence: CDR1 LNHNV, CDR2 YYDKDF (reference sequence). The CDR3 is made up of 10 amino acids. The material sequenced was peripheral blood or thyroid tissue (not recorded which). This TCR was sampled from an adult man with Graves' disease, either hyperthyroidism or ophthalmopathy (not recorded which). This chain uses TRBV15 with TRBJ1-5; D gene uncertain. The chain's CDR3 is CATRPGPQHF. CDR3 DNA sequence: TGTGCCACCAGACCGGGACCCCAGCATTTT.